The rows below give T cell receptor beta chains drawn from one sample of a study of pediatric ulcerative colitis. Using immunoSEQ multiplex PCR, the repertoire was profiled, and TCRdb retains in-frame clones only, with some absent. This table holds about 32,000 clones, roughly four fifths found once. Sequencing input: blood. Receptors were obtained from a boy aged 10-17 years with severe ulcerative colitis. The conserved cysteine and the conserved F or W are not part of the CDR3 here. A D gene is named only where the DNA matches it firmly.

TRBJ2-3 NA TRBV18 ASSTGAPDTQY
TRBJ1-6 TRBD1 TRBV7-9 ASSRTGTGISPLH
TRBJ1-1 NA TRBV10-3 AIRFTGNTEAF
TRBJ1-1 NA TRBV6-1 ASVGPGTEAF
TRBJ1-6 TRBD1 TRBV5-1 ASSSPTGQGGSYNSPLH
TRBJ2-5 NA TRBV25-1 ASSESNGGETQY
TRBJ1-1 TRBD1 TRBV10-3 ASRETGGTEAF
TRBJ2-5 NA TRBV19 ASSILGGETQY
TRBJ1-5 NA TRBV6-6 ASRPRVRGQPQH
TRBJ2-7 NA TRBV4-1 ASSPRPLSYEQY
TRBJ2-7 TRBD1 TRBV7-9 ASSLERGHEQY
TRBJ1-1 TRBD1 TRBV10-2 ASSRPGTGRGTEAF
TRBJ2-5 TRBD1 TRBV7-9 ASSWNRGETQY
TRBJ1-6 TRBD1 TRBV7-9 ASSRGQGNSPLH
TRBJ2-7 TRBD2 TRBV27 ASSLDEAGGREQY
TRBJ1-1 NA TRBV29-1 SVEFGGAVTEAF
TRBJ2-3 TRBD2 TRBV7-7 ASSLGSGGTDTQY
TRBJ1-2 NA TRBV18 ASSPRGTTNNYGYT
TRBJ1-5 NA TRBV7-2 ASSLDFGQPQH
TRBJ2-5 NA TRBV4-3 ASSQGPSMPGAAQY
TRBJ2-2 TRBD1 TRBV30 ALGTGHTGELF
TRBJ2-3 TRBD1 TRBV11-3 ASSLDNQGQSDTQY
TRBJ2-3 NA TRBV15 ATSRDVGGTDTQY
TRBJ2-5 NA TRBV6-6 ATAFVAETQY
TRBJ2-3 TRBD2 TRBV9 ASSGSTSGVDTQY
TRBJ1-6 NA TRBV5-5 ATGVGDQSPLH
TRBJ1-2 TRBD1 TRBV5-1 ASSLGGQGSGGYT
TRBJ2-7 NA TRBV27 ASSFLQGYEQY
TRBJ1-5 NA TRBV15 ATSRVYAGNQPQH
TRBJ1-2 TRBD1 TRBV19 ASSRTRDRSSYGYT
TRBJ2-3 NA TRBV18 ASSPVDLRGDTQY
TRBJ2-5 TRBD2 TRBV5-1 ASSLGLAETQY
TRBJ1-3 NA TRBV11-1 ASERRGGGNTIY
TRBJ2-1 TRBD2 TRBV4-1 ASSQATGLAYNEQF
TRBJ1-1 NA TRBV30 AFTGSTEAF
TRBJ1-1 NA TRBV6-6 ASSTGHSMNTEAF